This paragraph covers one T cell receptor beta chain sequence. What it binds is unknown. The data are from a study of T cells in localized non-small cell lung cancer. The method was immunoSEQ multiplex PCR; TCRdb's version includes in-frame clones alone and lacks a portion of them. The profile shows some 37,000 clones, approximately 88% of them singletons. Study conclusions and caveats: Adjacent lung exhibited a median of about 56 among the 100 most abundant tumor clones. Uninvolved nearby lung showed the greatest T cell clonality, exceeding that found in tumor. Longer overall survival associated with higher blood T cell density; shorter survival with higher adjacent-lung clonality.

This CDR3 region has 13 residues. Germline CDR1 reads SQVTM; CDR2 reads ANQGSEA. Losses at the gene ends were 5 bases for V and 3 bases for J; bases not matched to a gene: 7. This TCR derives from a woman aged 40-69 years with stage I lung adenocarcinoma. The sample was peripheral blood, taken before any cancer treatment. V gene TRBV29-1 combines with J gene TRBJ2-7, with 7 positions matching TRBD1. The CDR3, as DNA: TGCAGCGTTCGGGACAGCCTTTTCTACGAGCAGTACTTC. Its protein is CSVRDSLFYEQYF.